This T cell receptor (beta chain) was obtained from a study of memory CD4+ T cells and cytomegalovirus serostatus (dated by TCRdb to between 2017 and 2020). Regarding the study in general: The cohort comprised around 35 healthy Belgian adults, 9 CMV seropositive and roughly 25 CMV seronegative. CD4+ memory TCRbeta repertoires of a Belgian cohort with known cytomegalovirus serostatus were sequenced in order to replicate a published TCR-based CMV serostatus classifier. The study at large found these results: The results were interpreted as suggesting that the CMV-associated TCR signature is mostly present in the CD4+ memory repertoire. Unlike the original study, which covered naive and memory CD4+ and CD8+ populations, the Belgian study sequenced only CD4+CD45RO+ memory cells. CMV serostatus prediction reached a median bootstrapped AUC of about 0.95 with the original framework and 0.91 with a US-trained random forest. On the Belgian cohort, the classifier based on the original framework reached a median bootstrapped AUC of approximately 0.95, with a 95% CI of 0.76-1.00. Of around 150 previously reported CMV-associated TCRbeta sequences, some 67 appeared in the CD4+ memory repertoires, each in one to five individuals.

Single viable CD3+CD4+CD8-CD45RO+ cells were sorted as memory CD4+ T cells on a FACSAria II. CMV serostatus was assessed using a Roche Elecsys assay, by which serum IgG against CMV pp150, pp28, p38 and p52 was detected. After the samples were thawed, total CD4+ T cells were enriched through positive selection using CD4 magnetic microbeads. The samples came from a separate study whose specific focus was interrogating the CD4+ T cell memory repertoire. Following standard operating procedures, peripheral blood mononuclear cells were isolated and cryopreserved, while serum was kept at -80 degrees C. CD3-PerCP (BW264/56), CD4-APC (RPA-T4), CD45RO-PE (UCHT1) and CD8-Pacific Orange (3B5) antibodies were used for staining, and non-viable cells were excluded with Sytox blue. The Quick-DNA Microprep Kit was used to extract genomic DNA from the sorted cells. TCRbeta DNA was amplified with the immunoSEQ hsTCRbeta kit following the manufacturer's protocol. An Illumina MiSeq instrument was used to sequence the TCRbeta libraries. In the authors' own workflow: Following removal of out-of-frame sequences, roughly 2 million distinct TCRbeta sequences were retained, with an average of around 67,000 per individual. Each individual was scored by the count of fewer than 200 previously reported CMV-associated TCRbeta sequences and the total productive distinct TCRbeta count. A beta-binomial model was reimplemented in Python, and scikit-learn random forests with default parameters were trained on US cohort data. On the Belgian cohort, classifier performance was reported as the median AUC, along with percentile confidence intervals, across 10,000 bootstrap iterations. The immuneACCESS repertoire file appears here via TCRdb, limited to in-frame rearrangements. These files lack a portion of the clones; in checked studies, under half of the deficit traces to unresolved V genes, and the cause of the others is not known. D and trimming come from the DNA, and the V and J calls and clone size come from that table. Recorded for this sample are tens of thousands of clones; approximately 82% of them occurred a single time. Of the sample, approximately 1.8% falls within the top ten clones.

The germline V gene gives CDR1 as KGHSH and CDR2 as LQKENI. V is cut by 6 bases and J by 0 bases, and the space between the germline ends is 17 bases. Its CDR3 holds 16 amino acids, cysteine through phenylalanine. The read is trimmed to its CDR3 DNA, 48 bases read in frame from base 1. To note about this clone: Its binding antigen is unknown. Qualities for individual bases were not recorded, and no much larger clone is one base off.

Sequenced sample: memory CD4+ T cells from blood. The TCR originated in an adult in good health and CMV-seronegative. The chain is made from TRBV18 and TRBJ2-5; TRBD2 might be the D gene, on 5 matching bases. In nucleotides, the sequence is TGTGCCAGCTCCCCCCAGCGGAGAAGGGACCAAGAGACCCAGTACTTC. It codes for CASSPQRRRDQETQYF. Joined to the reference TRBV18 and TRBJ2-5 proteins, this CDR3 gives the full variable domain: NAGVMQNPRHLVRRRGQEARLRCSPMKGHSHVYWYRQLPEEGLKFMVYLQKENIIDESGMPKERFSAEFPKEGPSILRIQQVVRGDSAAYFCASSPQRRRDQETQYFGPGTRLLVL.